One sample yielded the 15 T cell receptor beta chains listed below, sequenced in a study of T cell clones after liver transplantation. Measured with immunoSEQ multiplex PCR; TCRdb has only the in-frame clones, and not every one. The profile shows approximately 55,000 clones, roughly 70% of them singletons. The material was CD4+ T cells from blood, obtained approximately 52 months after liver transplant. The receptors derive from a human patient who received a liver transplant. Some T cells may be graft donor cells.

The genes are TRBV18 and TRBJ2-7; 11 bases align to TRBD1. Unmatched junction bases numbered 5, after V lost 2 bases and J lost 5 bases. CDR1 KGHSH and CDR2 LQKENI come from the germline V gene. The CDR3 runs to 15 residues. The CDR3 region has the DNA TGTGCCAGCTCACCAAGGACAGGGGGCTATGACGAGCAGTACTTC. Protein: CASSPRTGGYDEQYF.

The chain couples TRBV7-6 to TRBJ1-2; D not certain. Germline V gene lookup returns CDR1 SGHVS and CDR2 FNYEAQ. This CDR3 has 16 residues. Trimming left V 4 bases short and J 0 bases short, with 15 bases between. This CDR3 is CASSSSEGKANYGYTF. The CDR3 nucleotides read TGTGCCAGCAGCTCATCCGAAGGGAAAGCTAACTATGGCTACACCTTC.

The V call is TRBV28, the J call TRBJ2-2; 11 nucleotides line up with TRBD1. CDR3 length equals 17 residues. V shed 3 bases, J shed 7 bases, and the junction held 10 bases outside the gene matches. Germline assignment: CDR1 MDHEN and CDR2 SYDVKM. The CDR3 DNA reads TGTGCCAGCAGTTTTTCTCCAGGACAGGGGGCCGTCGGGGAGCTGTTTTTT. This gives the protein CASSFSPGQGAVGELFF.

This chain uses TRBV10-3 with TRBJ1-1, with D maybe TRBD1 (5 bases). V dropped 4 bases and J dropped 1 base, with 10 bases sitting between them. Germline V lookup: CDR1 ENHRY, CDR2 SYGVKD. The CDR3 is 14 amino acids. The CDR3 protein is CAISGGNTNTEAFF. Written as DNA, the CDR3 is TGTGCCATCAGTGGGGGGAACACGAACACTGAAGCTTTCTTT.

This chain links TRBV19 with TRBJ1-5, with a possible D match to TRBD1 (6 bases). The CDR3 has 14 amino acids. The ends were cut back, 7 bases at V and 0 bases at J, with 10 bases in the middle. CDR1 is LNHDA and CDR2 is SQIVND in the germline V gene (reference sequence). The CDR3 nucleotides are TGTGCCAGTATTGAGGGGGATAGCAATCAGCCCCAGCATTTT. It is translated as CASIEGDSNQPQHF. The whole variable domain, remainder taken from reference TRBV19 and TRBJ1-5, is DGGITQSPKYLFRKEGQNVTLSCEQNLNHDAMYWYRQDPGQGLRLIYYSQIVNDFQKGDIAEGYSVSREKKESFPLTVTSAQKNPTAFYLCASIEGDSNQPQHFGDGTRLSIL.

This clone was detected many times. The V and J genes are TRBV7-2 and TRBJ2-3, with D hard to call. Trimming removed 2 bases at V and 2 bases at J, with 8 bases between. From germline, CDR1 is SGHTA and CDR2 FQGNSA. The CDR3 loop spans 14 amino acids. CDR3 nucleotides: TGTGCCAGCAGCTTACAACCCTTCACAGATACGCAGTATTTT. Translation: CASSLQPFTDTQYF.

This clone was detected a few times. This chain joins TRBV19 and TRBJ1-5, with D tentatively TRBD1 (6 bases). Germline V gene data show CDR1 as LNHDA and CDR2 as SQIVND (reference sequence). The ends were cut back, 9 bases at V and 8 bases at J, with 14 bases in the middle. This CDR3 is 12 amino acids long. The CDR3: CASQGFREPQHF. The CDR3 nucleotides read TGTGCCAGCCAGGGGTTTAGAGAGCCCCAGCATTTT.

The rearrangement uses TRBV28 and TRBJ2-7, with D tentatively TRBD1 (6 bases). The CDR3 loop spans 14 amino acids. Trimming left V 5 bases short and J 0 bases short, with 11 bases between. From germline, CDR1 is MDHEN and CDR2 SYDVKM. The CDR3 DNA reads TGTGCCAGCAGTCGGGACACTTTCTCCTACGAGCAGTACTTC. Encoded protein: CASSRDTFSYEQYF.

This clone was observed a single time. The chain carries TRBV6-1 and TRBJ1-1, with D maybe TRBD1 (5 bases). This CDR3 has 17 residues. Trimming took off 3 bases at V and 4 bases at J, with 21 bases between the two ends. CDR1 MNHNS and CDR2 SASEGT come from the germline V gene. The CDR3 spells CASSEGPGSDWGTEAFF. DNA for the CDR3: TGTGCCAGCAGTGAGGGGCCTGGTTCTGACTGGGGCACTGAAGCTTTCTTT.

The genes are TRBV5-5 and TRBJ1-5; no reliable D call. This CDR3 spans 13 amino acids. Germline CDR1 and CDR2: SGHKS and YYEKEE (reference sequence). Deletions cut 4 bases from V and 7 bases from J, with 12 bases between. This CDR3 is CASSGDIRQPQHF. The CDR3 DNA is TGTGCCAGCAGCGGTGACATCCGCCAGCCCCAGCATTTT.

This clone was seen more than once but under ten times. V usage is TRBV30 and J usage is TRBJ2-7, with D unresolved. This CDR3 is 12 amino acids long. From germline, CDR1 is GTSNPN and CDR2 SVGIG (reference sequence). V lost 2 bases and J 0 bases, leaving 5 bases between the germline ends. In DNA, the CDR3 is TGTGCCTGGAGTCAGGCCTCCTACGAGCAGTACTTC. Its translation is CAWSQASYEQYF. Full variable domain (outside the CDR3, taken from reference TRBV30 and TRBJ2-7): SQTIHQWPATLVQPVGSPLSLECTVEGTSNPNLYWYRQAAGRGLQLLFYSVGIGQISSEVPQNLSASRPQDRQFILSSKKLLLSDSGFYLCAWSQASYEQYFGPGTRLTVT.

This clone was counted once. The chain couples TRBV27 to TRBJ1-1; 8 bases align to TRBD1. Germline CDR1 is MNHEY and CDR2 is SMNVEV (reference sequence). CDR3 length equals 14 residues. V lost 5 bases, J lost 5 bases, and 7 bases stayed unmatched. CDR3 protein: CASSLRDRRTEAFF. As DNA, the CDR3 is TGTGCCAGCAGTCTCCGGGACAGGAGGACTGAAGCTTTCTTT.

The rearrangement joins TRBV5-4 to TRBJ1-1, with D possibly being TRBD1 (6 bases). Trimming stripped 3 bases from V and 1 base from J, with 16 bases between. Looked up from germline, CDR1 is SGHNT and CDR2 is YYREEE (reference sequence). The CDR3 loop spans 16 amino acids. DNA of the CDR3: TGTGCCAGCAGCTCCCCACACAGGGCGGGGAACACTGAAGCTTTCTTT. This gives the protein CASSSPHRAGNTEAFF.

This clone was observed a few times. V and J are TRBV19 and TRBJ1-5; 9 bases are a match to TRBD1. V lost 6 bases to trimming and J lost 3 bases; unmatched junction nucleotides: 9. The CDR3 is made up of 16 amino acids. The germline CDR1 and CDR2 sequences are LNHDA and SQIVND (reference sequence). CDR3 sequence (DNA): TGTGCCAGTAGCCAGACGGGACAGGGCTCCAATCAGCCCCAGCATTTT. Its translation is CASSQTGQGSNQPQHF.

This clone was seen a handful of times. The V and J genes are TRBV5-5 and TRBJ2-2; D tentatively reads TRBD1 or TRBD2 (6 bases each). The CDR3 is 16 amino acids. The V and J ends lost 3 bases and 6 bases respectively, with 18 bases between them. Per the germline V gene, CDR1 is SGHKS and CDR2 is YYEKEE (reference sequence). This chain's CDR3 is CASSSEEGVMSGELFF. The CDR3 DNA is TGTGCCAGCAGCTCTGAGGAGGGGGTAATGTCCGGGGAGCTGTTTTTT.